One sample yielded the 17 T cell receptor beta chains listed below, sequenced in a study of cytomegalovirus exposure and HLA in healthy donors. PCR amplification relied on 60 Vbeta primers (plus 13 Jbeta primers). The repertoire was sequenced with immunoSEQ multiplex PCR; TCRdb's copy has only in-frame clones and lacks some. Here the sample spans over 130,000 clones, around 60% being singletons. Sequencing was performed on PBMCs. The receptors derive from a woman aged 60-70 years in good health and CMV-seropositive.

CDR3 in DNA: TGTGCCAGCAGTGGGGCATACGAGCAGTACTTC. Translated: CASSGAYEQYF. The genes are TRBV7-8 and TRBJ2-7; D possibly corresponds to TRBD1 (5 bases). The CDR3 totals 11 residues. The V gene lost 6 bases and the J gene lost 4 bases, with 7 bases spanning the gap. CDR1 is SGHVS and CDR2 is FQNEAQ in the germline V gene.

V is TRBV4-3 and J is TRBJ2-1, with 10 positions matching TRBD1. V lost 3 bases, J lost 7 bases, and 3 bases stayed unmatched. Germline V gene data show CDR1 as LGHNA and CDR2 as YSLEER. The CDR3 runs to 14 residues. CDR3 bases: TGCGCCAGCAGCCAGGGACAGGGGCTGAATGAGCAGTTCTTC. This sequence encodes CASSQGQGLNEQFF.

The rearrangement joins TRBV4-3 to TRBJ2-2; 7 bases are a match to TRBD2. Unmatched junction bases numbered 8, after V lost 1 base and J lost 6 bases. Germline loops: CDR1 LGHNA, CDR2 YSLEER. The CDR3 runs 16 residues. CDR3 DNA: TGCGCCAGCAGCCAAGGGCTAGCGGATAAGGCCGGGGAGCTGTTTTTT. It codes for CASSQGLADKAGELFF.

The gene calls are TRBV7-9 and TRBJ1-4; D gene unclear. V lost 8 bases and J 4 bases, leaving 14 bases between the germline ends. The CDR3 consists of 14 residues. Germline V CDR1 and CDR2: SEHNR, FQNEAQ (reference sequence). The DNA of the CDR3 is TGTGCCAGCGGGAGGGCGTTTGGTAATGAAAAACTGTTTTTT. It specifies CASGRAFGNEKLFF.

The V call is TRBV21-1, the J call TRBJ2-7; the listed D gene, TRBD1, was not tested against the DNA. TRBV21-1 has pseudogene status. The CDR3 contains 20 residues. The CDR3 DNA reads TGTGCCAGCAGCAAAGTGGGAATAGACTTGCCGGGACAGGGACCCTACGAGCAGTACTTC. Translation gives CASSKVGIDLPGQGPYEQYF.

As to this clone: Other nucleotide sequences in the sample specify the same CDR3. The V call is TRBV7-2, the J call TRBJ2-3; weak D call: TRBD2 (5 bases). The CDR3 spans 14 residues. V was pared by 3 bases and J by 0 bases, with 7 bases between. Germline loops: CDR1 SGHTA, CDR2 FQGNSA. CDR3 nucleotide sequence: TGTGCCAGCAGCTTCGGCGGGAGCACAGATACGCAGTATTTT. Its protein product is CASSFGGSTDTQYF.

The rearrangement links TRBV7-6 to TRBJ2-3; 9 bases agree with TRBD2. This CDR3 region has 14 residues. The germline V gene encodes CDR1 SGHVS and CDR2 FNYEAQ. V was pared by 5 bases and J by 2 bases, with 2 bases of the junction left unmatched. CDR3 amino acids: CASSRTSDTDTQYF. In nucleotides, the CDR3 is TGTGCCAGCAGCAGGACTAGCGACACAGATACGCAGTATTTT.

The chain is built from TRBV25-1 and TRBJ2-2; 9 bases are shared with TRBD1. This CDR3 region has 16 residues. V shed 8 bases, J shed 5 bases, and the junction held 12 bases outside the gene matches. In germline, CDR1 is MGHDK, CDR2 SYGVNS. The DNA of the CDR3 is TGTGCCAGCTCCCGGGGGACAGGGAGGGGAACCGGGGAGCTGTTTTTT. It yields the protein CASSRGTGRGTGELFF. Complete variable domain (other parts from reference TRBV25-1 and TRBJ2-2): EADIYQTPRYLVIGTGKKITLECSQTMGHDKMYWYQQDPGMELHLIHYSYGVNSTEKGDLSSESTVSRIRTEHFPLTLESARPSHTSQYLCASSRGTGRGTGELFFGEGSRLTVL.

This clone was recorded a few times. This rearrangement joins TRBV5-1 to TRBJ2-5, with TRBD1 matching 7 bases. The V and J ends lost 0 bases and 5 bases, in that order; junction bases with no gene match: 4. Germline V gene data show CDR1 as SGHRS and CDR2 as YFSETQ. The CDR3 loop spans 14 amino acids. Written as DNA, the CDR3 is TGCGCCAGCAGCTTGGAGGGGGCCGGGGAGACCCAGTACTTC. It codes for CASSLEGAGETQYF.

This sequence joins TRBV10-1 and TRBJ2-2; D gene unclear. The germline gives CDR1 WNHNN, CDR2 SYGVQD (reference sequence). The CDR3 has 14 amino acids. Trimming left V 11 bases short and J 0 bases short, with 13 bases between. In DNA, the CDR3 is TGCGCCCCCGCGACTCCGACGAACACCGGGGAGCTGTTTTTT. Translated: CAPATPTNTGELFF.

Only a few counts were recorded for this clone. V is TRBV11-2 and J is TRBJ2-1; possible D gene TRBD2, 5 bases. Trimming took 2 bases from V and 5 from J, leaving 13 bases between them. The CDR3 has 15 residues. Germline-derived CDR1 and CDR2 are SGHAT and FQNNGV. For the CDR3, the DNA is TGTGCCAGCAGCTTATCACTAGTCCAAAACAATGAGCAGTTCTTC. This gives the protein CASSLSLVQNNEQFF. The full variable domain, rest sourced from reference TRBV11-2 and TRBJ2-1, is EAGVAQSPRYKIIEKRQSVAFWCNPISGHATLYWYQQILGQGPKLLIQFQNNGVVDDSQLPKDRFSAERLKGVDSTLKIQPAKLEDSAVYLCASSLSLVQNNEQFFGPGTRLTVL.

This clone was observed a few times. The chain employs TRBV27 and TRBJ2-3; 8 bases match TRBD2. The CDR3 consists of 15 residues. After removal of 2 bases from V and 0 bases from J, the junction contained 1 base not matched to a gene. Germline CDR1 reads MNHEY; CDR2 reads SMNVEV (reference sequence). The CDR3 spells CASSLQRESTDTQYF. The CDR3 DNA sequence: TGTGCCAGCAGTTTACAGCGGGAGAGCACAGATACGCAGTATTTT.

CDR3 sequence (DNA): TGTGCCAGCGCCTGGGGGGGCATGAACACTGAAGCTTTCTTT. This translates into CASAWGGMNTEAFF. This sequence joins TRBV7-2 and TRBJ1-1, with D perhaps TRBD1 (6 bases). V lost 8 bases to trimming and J lost 0 bases, with 13 bases between them. CDR3 length: 14 amino acids. Per germline, CDR1 SGHTA and CDR2 FQGNSA.

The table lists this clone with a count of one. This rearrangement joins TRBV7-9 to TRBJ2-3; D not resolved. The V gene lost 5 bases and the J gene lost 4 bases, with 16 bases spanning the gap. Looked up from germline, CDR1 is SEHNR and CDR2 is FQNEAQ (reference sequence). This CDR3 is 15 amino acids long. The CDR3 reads CASSPRTRMADTQYF. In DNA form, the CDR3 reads TGTGCCAGCAGCCCACGAACTCGAATGGCAGATACGCAGTATTTT. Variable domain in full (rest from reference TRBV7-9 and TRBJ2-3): DTGVSQNPRHKITKRGQNVTFRCDPISEHNRLYWYRQTLGQGPEFLTYFQNEAQLEKSRLLSDRFSAERPKGSFSTLEIQRTEQGDSAMYLCASSPRTRMADTQYFGPGTRLTVL.

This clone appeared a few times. The CDR3 coding sequence is TGTGCCAGCAACCTCGAGGGGACAGCGTCTAACTATGGCTACACCTTC. This translates into CASNLEGTASNYGYTF. This chain links TRBV2 with TRBJ1-2; 7 bases are a match to TRBD1. Germline V gene data show CDR1 as SNHLY and CDR2 as FYNNEI. The CDR3 has 16 amino acids. Trimming cost V 7 bases and J 0 bases; bases outside gene matches: 11.

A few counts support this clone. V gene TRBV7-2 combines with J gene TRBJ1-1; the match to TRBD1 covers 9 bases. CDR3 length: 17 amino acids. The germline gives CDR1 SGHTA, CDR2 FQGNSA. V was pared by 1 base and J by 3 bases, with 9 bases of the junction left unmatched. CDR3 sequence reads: CASSLGAPGQGYTEAFF. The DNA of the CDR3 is TGTGCCAGCAGCTTAGGGGCCCCAGGACAGGGGTACACTGAAGCTTTCTTT.

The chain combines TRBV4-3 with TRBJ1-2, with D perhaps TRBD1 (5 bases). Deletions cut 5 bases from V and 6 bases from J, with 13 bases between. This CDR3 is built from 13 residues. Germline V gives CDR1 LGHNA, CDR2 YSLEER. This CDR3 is CASSLGLTDGYTF. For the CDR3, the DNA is TGCGCCAGCAGCTTGGGACTGACTGATGGCTACACCTTC.